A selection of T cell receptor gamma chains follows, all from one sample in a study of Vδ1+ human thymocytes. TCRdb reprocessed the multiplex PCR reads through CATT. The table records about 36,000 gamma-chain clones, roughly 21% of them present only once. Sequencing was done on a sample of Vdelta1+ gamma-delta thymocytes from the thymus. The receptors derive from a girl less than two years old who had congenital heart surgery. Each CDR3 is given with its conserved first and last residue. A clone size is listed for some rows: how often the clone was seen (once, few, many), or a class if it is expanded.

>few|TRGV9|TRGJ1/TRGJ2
CALWEPRYYKKLF
TGTGCCTTGTGGGAGCCTCGTTATTATAAGAAACTCTTT
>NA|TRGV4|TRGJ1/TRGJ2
CATWDALRKKLF
TGTGCCACCTGGGATGCCCTCAGGAAGAAACTCTTT
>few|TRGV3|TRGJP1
CATWDRLGDTTGWFKIF
TGTGCCACCTGGGACAGGCTGGGGGATACCACTGGTTGGTTCAAGATATTT
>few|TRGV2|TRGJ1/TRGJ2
CATVSLGYKKLF
TGTGCCACGGTCTCCCTGGGTTATAAGAAACTCTTT
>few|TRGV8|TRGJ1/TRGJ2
CATWDSEYYKKLF
TGTGCCACCTGGGATAGTGAGTATTATAAGAAACTCTTT
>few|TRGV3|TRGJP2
CATWDTTGPPWIKTF
TGTGCCACCTGGGACACCACAGGCCCGCCTTGGATCAAGACGTTT
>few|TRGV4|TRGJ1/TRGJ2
CATWDGPRNYKKLF
TGTGCCACCTGGGATGGGCCACGGAATTATAAGAAACTCTTT
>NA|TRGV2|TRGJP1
CATWDSFTTGWFKIF
TGTGCCACCTGGGACTCATTTACCACTGGTTGGTTCAAGATATTT
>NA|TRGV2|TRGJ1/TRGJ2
CATWDGGCYKKLF
TGTGCCACCTGGGACGGGGGATGCTATAAGAAACTCTTT
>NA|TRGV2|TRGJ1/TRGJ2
CATWDRQRNKKLF
TGTGCCACCTGGGACCGCCAGCGGAATAAGAAACTCTTT
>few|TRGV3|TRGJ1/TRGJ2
CATWDRSYYKKLF
TGTGCCACCTGGGACCGCTCTTATTATAAGAAACTCTTT
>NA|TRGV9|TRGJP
CAWGLGKKIKVF
TGTGCCTGGGGGTTGGGCAAAAAAATCAAGGTATTT
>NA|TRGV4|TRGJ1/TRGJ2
CATWDEDGLKGSYYKKLF
TGTGCCACCTGGGATGAGGACGGACTAAAGGGATCTTATTATAAGAAACTCTTT
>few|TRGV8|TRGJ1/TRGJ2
CATWDKMGYKKLF
TGTGCCACCTGGGATAAGATGGGATATAAGAAACTCTTT
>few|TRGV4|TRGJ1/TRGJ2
CATWGLWVYKKLF
TGTGCCACCTGGGGCCTTTGGGTCTATAAGAAACTCTTT
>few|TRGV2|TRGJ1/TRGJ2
CATWDLKKLF
TGTGCCACCTGGGACCTCAAGAAACTCTTT
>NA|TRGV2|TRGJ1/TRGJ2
CATWDGYFYYKKLF
TGTGCCACCTGGGACGGTTACTTTTATTATAAGAAACTCTTT
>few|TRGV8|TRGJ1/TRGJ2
CATWDKEVYKKLF
TGTGCCACCTGGGATAAAGAAGTGTATAAGAAACTCTTT
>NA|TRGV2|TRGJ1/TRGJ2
CATWDGPVKKLF
TGTGCCACCTGGGACGGGCCAGTTAAGAAACTCTTT
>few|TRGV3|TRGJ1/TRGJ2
CATWDRRSNYYKKLF
TGTGCCACCTGGGACAGGCGTAGTAATTATTATAAGAAACTCTTT
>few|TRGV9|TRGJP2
CALWEVLRDSSDWIKTF
TGTGCCTTGTGGGAGGTTTTACGCGATAGTAGTGATTGGATCAAGACGTTT
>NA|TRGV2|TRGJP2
CATWDGPIGGVGSDWIKTF
TGTGCCACCTGGGACGGGCCGATTGGAGGGGTAGGTAGTGATTGGATCAAGACGTTT
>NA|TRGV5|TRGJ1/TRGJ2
CATWDRKNYYKKLF
TGTGCCACCTGGGACCGAAAGAATTATTATAAGAAACTCTTT
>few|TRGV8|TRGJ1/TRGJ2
CATWDHPGKLF
TGTGCCACCTGGGATCACCCCGGGAAACTCTTT
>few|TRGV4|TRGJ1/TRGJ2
CATWDRAHRYYKKLF
TGTGCCACCTGGGATAGAGCTCACCGTTATTATAAGAAACTCTTT
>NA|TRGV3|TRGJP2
CATWDRLRSSDWIKTF
TGTGCCACCTGGGACAGGCTCAGGAGTAGTGATTGGATCAAGACGTTT
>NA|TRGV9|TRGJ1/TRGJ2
CALWEVPPNYYKKLF
TGTGCCTTGTGGGAGGTACCTCCGAATTATTATAAGAAACTCTTT
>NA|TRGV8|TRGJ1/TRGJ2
CATWGDGKKLF
TGTGCCACCTGGGGAGACGGGAAGAAACTCTTT
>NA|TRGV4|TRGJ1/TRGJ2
CATWDCNKKLF
TGTGCCACCTGGGATTGTAACAAGAAACTCTTT
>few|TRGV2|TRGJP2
CATWDGRRSSDWIKTF
TGTGCCACCTGGGACGGGCGGAGAAGTAGTGATTGGATCAAGACGTTT
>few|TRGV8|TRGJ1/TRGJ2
CATWDSFYYKKLF
TGTGCCACCTGGGATAGTTTTTATTATAAGAAACTCTTT